The next 23 T cell receptor beta chains were all read from a single sample in a study of T cell responses to AZD1222 COVID-19 vaccine (dated by TCRdb to about 2021). The sample's time point label is to be understood as: baseline before first vaccination. The intended sense of this specimen's treatment or condition label: meningococcal conjugate vaccine given as trial control. The library was produced with the immunoSEQ multiplex PCR assay. The immuneACCESS repertoire file appears here via TCRdb, limited to in-frame rearrangements. These files lack a portion of the clones; in checked studies, under half of the deficit traces to unresolved V genes, and the cause of the others is not known. Within this sample are around 78,000 clones, with roughly 90% of them counted one time only. The ten most abundant clones make up about 5.5% of the sample. The sample consisted of peripheral blood, taken on day 0 of MenACWY control vaccination. All receptors come from an adult in good health.

The chain links TRBV18 to TRBJ1-3; D is possibly TRBD1 (5 bases). The V and J ends lost 5 bases and 1 base respectively, with 12 bases between them. The germline V gene has CDR1 KGHSH and CDR2 LQKENI. The CDR3 totals 15 residues. The CDR3 DNA is TGTGCCAGCTCAACCGACAGACCTTCTGGAAACACCATATATTTT. It codes for CASSTDRPSGNTIYF.

This chain connects TRBV7-3 to TRBJ1-3; TRBD1 matches at 8 bases. Germline V gene data show CDR1 as SGHTA and CDR2 as FQGTGA. The CDR3 has 13 residues. Losses at the gene ends were 3 bases for V and 11 bases for J; bases not matched to a gene: 6. The CDR3 DNA sequence: TGTGCCAGCAGCTTCGGACAGGGAGGACCCATATATTTT. Its translation: CASSFGQGGPIYF.

The chain joins TRBV3-1 (or the pseudogene TRBV3-2) to TRBJ2-1; 8 positions match TRBD2. CDR1 LGHDT and CDR2 YNNKEL come from the germline V gene (reference sequence). J was trimmed by 7 bases and V by 4 bases; bases with no gene match: 12. The CDR3 is 16 residues long. This CDR3 reads CASSLLAGSPTNEQFF. The CDR3 region has the DNA TGTGCCAGCAGCCTCTTAGCGGGGTCCCCTACGAATGAGCAGTTCTTC.

The J gene is TRBJ2-1, the V gene TRBV15; no clear D gene. V was pared by 0 bases and J by 4 bases, with 19 bases between. This CDR3 spans 18 amino acids. From germline, CDR1 is LNHNV and CDR2 YYDKDF (reference sequence). The CDR3 DNA sequence: TGTGCCACCAGCAGAGATTATGGGTCGGCCGGCGGATACAATGAGCAGTTCTTC. It is translated as CATSRDYGSAGGYNEQFF.

The CDR3 DNA sequence: TGTGCCAGCAGCTCCCGCACAGATACGCAGTATTTT. Encoded protein: CASSSRTDTQYF. The chain carries TRBV5-6 and TRBJ2-3; D is unresolved. The CDR3 has 12 residues. The ends were cut back, 3 bases at V and 1 base at J, with 3 bases in the middle. Germline CDR1 and CDR2: SGHDT and YYEEEE.

This sequence joins TRBV5-4 and TRBJ1-2; 8 nucleotides line up with TRBD1. CDR3 size: 16 residues. After removal of 3 bases from V and 2 bases from J, the junction contained 9 bases not matched to a gene. Per the germline V gene, CDR1 is SGHNT and CDR2 is YYREEE (reference sequence). The CDR3 protein is CASSSGGGQGNYGYTF. The DNA of the CDR3 is TGTGCCAGCAGCTCTGGAGGAGGACAGGGAAACTATGGCTACACCTTC. The full variable domain, its missing parts supplied by reference TRBV5-4 and TRBJ1-2, is ETGVTQSPTHLIKTRGQQVTLRCSSQSGHNTVSWYQQALGQGPQFIFQYYREEENGRGNFPPRFSGLQFPNYSSELNVNALELDDSALYLCASSSGGGQGNYGYTFGSGTRLTVV.

The chain is built from TRBV4-3 and TRBJ1-1, with 11 bases fitting TRBD1. CDR1 is LGHNA and CDR2 is YSLEER in the germline V gene. The V gene end was trimmed by 0 bases and the J gene end by 4 bases; junction bases not matched to a gene: 7. The CDR3 is 17 residues long. CDR3 protein: CASSQDIPGTGGTEAFF. The CDR3 bases are TGCGCCAGCAGCCAAGATATCCCCGGGACAGGGGGCACTGAAGCTTTCTTT.

V usage is TRBV11-3 and J usage is TRBJ1-1; no reliable D call. The germline CDR1 and CDR2 sequences are SGHNT and YENEEA. The CDR3 spans 15 residues. V dropped 5 bases and J dropped 1 base, with 14 bases sitting between them. CDR3 nucleotides: TGTGCCAGCAGCGACCGGGCCCGGGGGAACACTGAAGCTTTCTTT. Translation: CASSDRARGNTEAFF.

V usage is TRBV19 and J usage is TRBJ2-2, with D perhaps matching TRBD1 (6 bases). Germline CDR1 is LNHDA and CDR2 is SQIVND (reference sequence). V lost 5 bases and J lost 5, with 9 bases in between. This CDR3 spans 13 amino acids. CDR3 bases: TGTGCCAGTAGTCACAGGGAGACCGGGGAGCTGTTTTTT. This translates into CASSHRETGELFF. Based on the CDR3 plus reference TRBV19 and TRBJ2-2, the full variable domain is DGGITQSPKYLFRKEGQNVTLSCEQNLNHDAMYWYRQDPGQGLRLIYYSQIVNDFQKGDIAEGYSVSREKKESFPLTVTSAQKNPTAFYLCASSHRETGELFFGEGSRLTVL.

The chain recombines TRBV5-1 with TRBJ2-7; D possibly corresponds to TRBD1 (6 bases). Germline lookup yields CDR1 SGHRS and CDR2 YFSETQ. The CDR3 spans 17 residues. V was shortened by 4 bases and J by 0 bases, with 20 bases between the two germline ends. CDR3 loop: CASSPPSAGVRSYEQYF. The CDR3, as DNA: TGCGCCAGCAGCCCCCCGTCGGCAGGGGTCCGCTCCTACGAGCAGTACTTC.

This chain joins TRBV7-2 and TRBJ1-5; no definite D call. The V end was cut by 5 bases, the J end by 9 bases, with 11 bases between. Germline V gene data show CDR1 as SGHTA and CDR2 as FQGNSA. This CDR3 contains 12 residues. CDR3 in amino acids: CASSPLFGPQHF. In DNA, the CDR3 is TGTGCCAGCAGCCCTCTTTTCGGGCCCCAGCATTTT.

This clone came up a few times. The CDR3 reads CASSVGGSNYGYTF. The DNA for the CDR3 is TGTGCCAGCAGCGTGGGGGGTTCTAACTATGGCTACACCTTC. The rearrangement joins TRBV7-2 to TRBJ1-2, with D maybe TRBD1 (5 bases). The V gene's germline CDR1 is SGHTA and CDR2 FQGNSA. The CDR3 length is 14 residues. Trimming shortened V by 5 bases and J by 0 bases, and 10 bases separated the two germline ends.

This clone was counted once. This sequence joins TRBV7-8 and TRBJ1-5; TRBD1 is a possible D gene (5 bases). The CDR3 covers 12 residues. Germline assignment: CDR1 SGHVS and CDR2 FQNEAQ. V was cut by 0 bases and J by 9 bases, with 6 bases left in between. The chain's CDR3 is CASSLAGTPQHF. For the CDR3, the DNA is TGTGCCAGCAGCTTAGCAGGGACGCCCCAGCATTTT.

The V gene is TRBV5-4, the J gene TRBJ1-1; D gene unclear. V was trimmed by 0 bases and J by 11 bases, leaving 20 bases between them. The germline gives CDR1 SGHNT, CDR2 YYREEE (reference sequence). The CDR3 consists of 15 residues. This CDR3 is CASSLESGRQDRAFF. Written as DNA, the CDR3 is TGTGCCAGCAGCTTGGAATCCGGCAGACAAGATAGGGCTTTCTTT.

The genes are TRBV4-3 and TRBJ1-5; the D gene is possibly TRBD1 (6 bases). CDR1 and CDR2 (germline): LGHNA, YSLEER. The CDR3 totals 18 residues. Deletions cut 0 bases from V and 1 base from J, with 16 bases between. The CDR3 DNA follows: TGCGCCAGCAGCCAAGATCTAAGGGGGAGTCAAAGCAATCAGCCCCAGCATTTT. This translates into CASSQDLRGSQSNQPQHF.

The J gene is TRBJ2-5, the V gene TRBV18, with a possible D match to TRBD2 (5 bases). The CDR3 consists of 13 residues. Trimming took off 3 bases at V and 5 bases at J, with 10 bases between the two ends. Germline V gene lookup returns CDR1 KGHSH and CDR2 LQKENI. Here the CDR3 DNA reads TGTGCCAGCTCACCCGGACGGGGTGAGACCCAGTACTTC. Its translation: CASSPGRGETQYF.

The chain links TRBV30 to TRBJ1-5; D may be TRBD1 (5 bases). CDR1 is GTSNPN and CDR2 is SVGIG in the germline V gene (reference sequence). The V end lost 2 bases, the J end lost 0 bases, and 8 bases lay between the germline ends. The length of the CDR3 is 14 residues. The chain's CDR3 is CAWSYGGSNQPQHF. In DNA form, the CDR3 reads TGTGCCTGGAGTTATGGGGGTAGCAATCAGCCCCAGCATTTT.

The chain is built from TRBV5-5 and TRBJ1-6; D perhaps matches TRBD1 (6 bases). Trimming left V 4 bases short and J 9 bases short, with 20 bases between. The CDR3 has 16 amino acids. Germline CDR1 and CDR2: SGHKS and YYEKEE (reference sequence). CDR3 sequence (DNA): TGTGCCAGCAGCAATCCCCTTACAGGGATTGGTTCACCCCTCCACTTT. Translating it yields CASSNPLTGIGSPLHF.

The chain employs TRBV12-3 or TRBV12-4 and TRBJ2-1, with 7 bases aligning to TRBD1. The junction had 2 bases not matched to a gene; V was cut back by 7 bases and J by 2 bases. The CDR3 extends over 13 amino acids. The CDR3 loop reads CASTGTAYNEQFF. The CDR3 DNA is TGTGCCAGCACCGGGACAGCCTACAATGAGCAGTTCTTC.

This clone was observed a few times. The CDR3 spells CATLSGQGEQPQHF. The CDR3 nucleotides are TGTGCTACACTATCAGGACAGGGGGAACAGCCCCAGCATTTT. The chain is built from TRBV28 and TRBJ1-5, with TRBD1 identical over 10 bases. CDR3 length: 14 residues. Per the germline V gene, CDR1 is MDHEN and CDR2 is SYDVKM.

This rearrangement joins TRBV5-8 to TRBJ1-1; D is unclear. CDR3 length equals 12 residues. Per the germline V gene, CDR1 is SGHTS and CDR2 is YDEGEE. V lost 5 bases to trimming and J lost 1 base, with 6 bases between them. The CDR3 coding sequence is TGTGCCAGCAGTAGACAGAACACTGAAGCTTTCTTT. Translating gives CASSRQNTEAFF.

This sequence joins TRBV12-5 and TRBJ1-1; D gene ambiguous. Between the trimmed V and J ends, which lost 0 bases and 7 bases, there was a span of 9 bases. Germline CDR1 reads LGHNT; CDR2 reads FRNRAP. The CDR3 totals 13 residues. The CDR3 here is CASGLVLGSEAFF. The CDR3 DNA is TGTGCTAGTGGTTTGGTCTTGGGGAGTGAAGCTTTCTTT. The variable domain in full, with the rest retrieved from reference TRBV12-5 and TRBJ1-1, is DARVTQTPRHKVTEMGQEVTMRCQPILGHNTVFWYRQTMMQGLELLAYFRNRAPLDDSGMPKDRFSAEMPDATLATLKIQPSEPRDSAVYFCASGLVLGSEAFFGQGTRLTVV.

CDR3 in amino acids: CASSADRGAQPQHF. CDR3 nucleotides: TGTGCCAGCAGCGCCGACAGGGGGGCTCAGCCCCAGCATTTT. The chain recombines TRBV7-2 with TRBJ1-5, with 9 nucleotides matching TRBD1. The CDR3 runs to 14 residues. V shed 5 bases and J 6 bases; nucleotides not matched to a gene: 5. Germline CDR1 SGHTA, CDR2 FQGNSA.